Listed below are T cell receptor beta chains from one sample, sequenced in a study of blood T cell repertoires in COVID-19. Produced via immunoSEQ multiplex PCR; TCRdb's table is partial and in-frame only. The data hold fewer than 250,000 clones, with more than 75% observed a single time. Sequencing used peripheral blood. These receptors were obtained from a man between 60 and 70 years old with acute or convalescent COVID-19. Each CDR3 is given with its conserved first and last residue. A D gene is named only where the DNA matches it firmly. The listing skips clone size in some rows; elsewhere it reads once, few, many or a size class.

j_call clone_size v_call d_call cdr3_nt cdr3_aa
TRBJ2-7 NA TRBV5-4 TRBD2 TGTGCCAGCAGCGTGTCTAGCGGGGGACAGTACGAGCAGTACTTC CASSVSSGGQYEQYF
TRBJ1-1 once TRBV5-1 TRBD1 TGCGCCAGCAGCCCGGGGACAGGGAAAGGGATGAACACTGAAGCTTTCTTT CASSPGTGKGMNTEAFF
TRBJ2-7 NA TRBV18 NA TGTGCCAGCTCACTTCAGGAAGCCTACGAGCAGTACTTC CASSLQEAYEQYF
TRBJ1-2 once TRBV7-9 TRBD1 TGTGCCAGCAGCTTAGCGCAGAGGGACAGGCAATATGGCTACACCTTC CASSLAQRDRQYGYTF
TRBJ1-4 NA TRBV6-5 TRBD1 TGTGCCAGCAGACACACGACAGGGGGCGGTGAAAAACTGTTTTTT CASRHTTGGGEKLFF
TRBJ2-2 NA TRBV18 NA TGTGCCAGCTCACCACAAGCAACCGGGGAGCTGTTTTTT CASSPQATGELFF
TRBJ2-7 once TRBV18 NA TGTGCCAGCTCACCACAGGGGACACCAACCTACGAGCAGTACTTC CASSPQGTPTYEQYF
TRBJ1-4 NA TRBV7-2 TRBD1 TGTGCCAGCAGCTTAAATCGACAGGGGGGTGAAAAACTGTTTTTT CASSLNRQGGEKLFF
TRBJ2-7 NA TRBV28 TRBD1 TGTGCCAGCAGTTTCTACAGGGGGAGGTACGAGCAGTACTTC CASSFYRGRYEQYF
TRBJ2-5 NA TRBV15 TRBD1 TGTGCCACCAGCACAGGGGACAGCAAAGAGACCCAGTACTTC CATSTGDSKETQYF
TRBJ1-1 once TRBV6-5 NA TGTGCCAGCAGTTACTATTGGGCGAACACTGAAGCTTTCTTT CASSYYWANTEAFF
TRBJ2-7 NA TRBV27 TRBD2 TGTGCAGCCGGACTAGCGGTCTACGAGCAGTACTTC CAAGLAVYEQYF
TRBJ1-1 NA TRBV5-1 TRBD1 TGCGCCAGCAGCTTGGCCCAGGGGGGGAACACTGAAGCTTTCTTT CASSLAQGGNTEAFF
TRBJ1-5 NA TRBV28 NA TGTGCCAGCAGTTCGTCAGGTAGCAATCAGCCCCAGCATTTT CASSSSGSNQPQHF
TRBJ1-1 NA TRBV2 TRBD1 TGTGCCAGCAGTGAGCGGCCCCGACAGGGGGGCACTGAAGCTTTCTTT CASSERPRQGGTEAFF
TRBJ2-7 NA TRBV9 TRBD2 TGTGCCAGCGGCGGGCGGGGGGGCCCCTACGAGCAGTACTTC CASGGRGGPYEQYF
TRBJ1-1 NA TRBV5-4 TRBD1 TGTGCCAGCAGCGGTGCCACAGGGGGCCTTGGGAACACTGAAGCTTTCTTT CASSGATGGLGNTEAFF
TRBJ2-3 NA TRBV14 TRBD2 TGTGCCAGCAGTAGCGGGGGGACTGCAGATACGCAGTATTTT CASSSGGTADTQYF
TRBJ1-5 NA TRBV18 TRBD1 TGTGCCAGCCGCTTAACAGGGGGCTGGGGCAATCAGCCCCAGCATTTT CASRLTGGWGNQPQHF
TRBJ1-2 once TRBV9 TRBD1 TGTGCCAGCAGCGTAGAAGTGACAGGGGGGGACTATGGCTACACCTTC CASSVEVTGGDYGYTF
TRBJ1-2 once TRBV20-1 NA TGCAGTGCTACCCTATTCGATGGCTACACCTTC CSATLFDGYTF
TRBJ1-2 few TRBV3-1/TRBV3-2 TRBD1 TGTGCCAGCAGCCAAAGGAGGACAGGGGGCGGCTATGGCTACACCTTC CASSQRRTGGGYGYTF
TRBJ2-2 NA TRBV7-2 TRBD2 TGTGCCAGCAGGGCTAGCGGGCCGAACACCGGGGAGCTGTTTTTT CASRASGPNTGELFF
TRBJ1-2 once TRBV19 NA TGTGCCAGTACCGAAAGTAGGAGAAACTATGGCTACACCTTC CASTESRRNYGYTF
TRBJ2-3 NA TRBV23-1 NA TGCGCCAGCAGTCAATTTCCCAGGGGTGCAGATACGCAGTATTTT CASSQFPRGADTQYF
TRBJ2-4 NA TRBV7-2 TRBD2 TGTGCCAGCAGCTCAAGACTAGCGGGGGACCTAGCCAAAAACATTCAGTACTTC CASSSRLAGDLAKNIQYF
TRBJ1-2 NA TRBV20-1 TRBD1 TGCAGTGCTAGTCCCTCGAGACAGGGGGCTGGCTACACCTTC CSASPSRQGAGYTF
TRBJ1-2 NA TRBV29-1 NA TGCAGCGTTGAAGTCGGGACACTAGGGTACACCTTC CSVEVGTLGYTF
TRBJ2-3 NA TRBV6-5 NA TGTGCCAGCACGCCCCCGGGTTCAGATACGCAGTATTTT CASTPPGSDTQYF
TRBJ1-1 NA TRBV4-1 TRBD1 TGCGCCAGCAGCCAAGTACAGGGGGCCACTGAAGCTTTCTTT CASSQVQGATEAFF
TRBJ1-5 NA TRBV2 TRBD1 TGTGCCAGCAGTGAAGGGGGACAGGGGGCGACCTTTGCGCCCCAGCATTTT CASSEGGQGATFAPQHF
TRBJ2-3 many TRBV27 NA TGTGCCAGCAGTTTCCGGCAGGGATGGGCAGATACGCAGTATTTT CASSFRQGWADTQYF
TRBJ2-2 few TRBV19 NA TGTGCCAGTCGGTCCGGGGAGCTGTTTTTT CASRSGELFF
TRBJ1-2 NA TRBV5-1 NA TGCGCCAGCAGCTTGGGACAGGTCTTCTACACCTTC CASSLGQVFYTF
TRBJ2-1 NA TRBV6-2/TRBV6-3 TRBD2 TGTGCCAGCAGCCGTAGCGGGGGGTCCTACAATGAGCAGTTCTTC CASSRSGGSYNEQFF
TRBJ2-7 NA TRBV6-2/TRBV6-3 TRBD2 TGTGCCAGCAGCTCCGGGACCCACGGGAGGGGCTACGAGCAGTACTTC CASSSGTHGRGYEQYF
TRBJ2-2 few TRBV5-4 NA TGTGCCAGCAGCTTGGACAAAAACACCGGGGAGCTGTTTTTT CASSLDKNTGELFF
TRBJ1-3 NA TRBV2 NA TGTGCCAGCTTACCGACAGGCCCAGGAGGAAACACCATATATTTT CASLPTGPGGNTIYF
TRBJ1-1 few TRBV5-1 TRBD1 TGCGCCAGCAGAACCAGGAGGGGACAGGGAGGCACTGAAGCTTTCTTT CASRTRRGQGGTEAFF
TRBJ2-7 NA TRBV5-1 TRBD1 TGCGCCAGCAGCTTTTCCCGACAGGGTGGAAGCTCCTACGAGCAGTACTTC CASSFSRQGGSSYEQYF
TRBJ1-1 NA TRBV7-9 TRBD1 TGTGCCAGCAGCTCCCGGAGGACAGGGGCGAACACTGAAGCTTTCTTT CASSSRRTGANTEAFF
TRBJ1-1 NA TRBV4-1 TRBD1 TGCGCCAGCAGCCTTCAGGGGGGTGGTAAGGAGAACACTGAAGCTTTCTTT CASSLQGGGKENTEAFF
TRBJ2-1 few TRBV19 TRBD2 TGTGCCAGTACCCCTAGCGGACCCTTAAAAAATGAGCAGTTCTTC CASTPSGPLKNEQFF
TRBJ1-3 NA TRBV5-6 TRBD1 TGTGCCAGCAGCACCACAGGGGATTCTGGAAACACCATATATTTT CASSTTGDSGNTIYF
TRBJ2-5 NA TRBV11-2 TRBD2 TGTGCCAGCAGCTCCCCTCGCCCCGGGGGGGGAGAGACCCAGTACTTC CASSSPRPGGGETQYF
TRBJ1-1 NA TRBV5-1 NA TGCGCCAGCAAGAGGGTGGGCACTGAAGCTTTCTTT CASKRVGTEAFF
TRBJ2-3 NA TRBV11-2 NA TGTGCCAGCAGCTTAGGGTGGCAGGGTAAGGGCACAGATACGCAGTATTTT CASSLGWQGKGTDTQYF
TRBJ2-3 NA TRBV6-4 NA TGTGCCAGCACCTTAACGACAGGGGAGGGAACAGATACGCAGTATTTT CASTLTTGEGTDTQYF
TRBJ2-7 NA TRBV6-2/TRBV6-3 TRBD1 TGTGCCAGCAGTGCCCCGGGACAGTCCTTGGGCGAGCAGTACTTC CASSAPGQSLGEQYF
TRBJ2-7 NA TRBV7-9 NA TGTGCCAGCAGCAAACCGGGACAAGGGCTGGGCTCCTACGAGCAGTACTTC CASSKPGQGLGSYEQYF
TRBJ1-1 NA TRBV28 NA TGTGCCAGCAGGCCGGGACAGAACACTGAAGCTTTCTTT CASRPGQNTEAFF
TRBJ1-5 NA TRBV28 NA TGTGCCAGCTCTGGGCAGGGGAATAGCAATCAGCCCCAGCATTTT CASSGQGNSNQPQHF
TRBJ1-1 once TRBV2 NA TGTGCCAGCAGTGAATTTGGCGGGAACCTGTTCACTGAAGCTTTCTTT CASSEFGGNLFTEAFF
TRBJ2-5 NA TRBV5-1 TRBD1 TGCGCCAGCAGCTTGGCCGGGCCGGGGACAGTACAAGAGACCCAGTACTTC CASSLAGPGTVQETQYF
TRBJ2-2 NA TRBV19 TRBD1 TGTGCCAGTAGCGTCCCGGGACAGGGGTACACCGGGGAGCTGTTTTTT CASSVPGQGYTGELFF